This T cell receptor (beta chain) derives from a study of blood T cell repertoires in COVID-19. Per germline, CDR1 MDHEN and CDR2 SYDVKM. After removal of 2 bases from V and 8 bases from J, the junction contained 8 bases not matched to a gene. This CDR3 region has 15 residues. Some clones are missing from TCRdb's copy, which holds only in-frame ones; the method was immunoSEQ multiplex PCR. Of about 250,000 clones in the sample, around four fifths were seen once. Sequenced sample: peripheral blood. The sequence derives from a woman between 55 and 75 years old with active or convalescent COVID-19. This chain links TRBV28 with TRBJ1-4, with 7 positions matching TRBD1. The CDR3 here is CASSLPTGANEKLFF. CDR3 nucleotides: TGTGCCAGCAGTTTACCTACAGGGGCAAACGAAAAACTGTTTTTT. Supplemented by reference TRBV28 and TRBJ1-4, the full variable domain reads DVKVTQSSRYLVKRTGEKVFLECVQDMDHENMFWYRQDPGLGLRLIYFSYDVKMKEKGDIPEGYSVSREKKERFSLILESASTNQTSMYLCASSLPTGANEKLFFGSGTQLSVL.